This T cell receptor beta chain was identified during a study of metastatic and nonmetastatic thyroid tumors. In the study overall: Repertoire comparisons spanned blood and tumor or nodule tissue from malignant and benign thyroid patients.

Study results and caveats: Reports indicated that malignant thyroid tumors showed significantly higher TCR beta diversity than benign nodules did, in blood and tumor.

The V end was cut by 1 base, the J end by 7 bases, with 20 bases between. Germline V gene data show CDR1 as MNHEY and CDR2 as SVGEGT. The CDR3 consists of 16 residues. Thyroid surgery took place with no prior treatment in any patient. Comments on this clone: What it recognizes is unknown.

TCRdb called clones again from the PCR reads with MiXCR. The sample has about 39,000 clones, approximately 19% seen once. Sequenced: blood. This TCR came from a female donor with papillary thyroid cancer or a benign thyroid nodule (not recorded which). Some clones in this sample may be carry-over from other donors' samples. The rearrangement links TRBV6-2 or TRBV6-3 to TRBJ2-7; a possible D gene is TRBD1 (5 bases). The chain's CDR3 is CASSYYKSAGSFEQYF. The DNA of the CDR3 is TGTGCCAGCAGTTACTATAAATCGGCAGGGTCTTTTGAGCAGTACTTC.